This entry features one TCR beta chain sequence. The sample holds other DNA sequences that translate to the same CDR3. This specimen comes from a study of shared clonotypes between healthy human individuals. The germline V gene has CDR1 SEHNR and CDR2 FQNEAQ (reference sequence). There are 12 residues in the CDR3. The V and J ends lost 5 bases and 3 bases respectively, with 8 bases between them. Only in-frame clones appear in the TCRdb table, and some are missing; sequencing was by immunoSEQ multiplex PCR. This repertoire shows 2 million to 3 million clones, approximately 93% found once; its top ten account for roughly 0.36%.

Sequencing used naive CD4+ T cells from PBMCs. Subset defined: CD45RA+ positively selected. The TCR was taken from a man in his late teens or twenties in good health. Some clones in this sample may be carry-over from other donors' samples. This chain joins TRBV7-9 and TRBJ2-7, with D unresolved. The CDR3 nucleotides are TGTGCCAGCAGCCCACCTAGCTACGAGCAGTACTTC. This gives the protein CASSPPSYEQYF.